This T cell receptor (beta chain) was found in a study of identical twins. Broader study findings: Shared out-of-frame alpha sequences (those common to twins) showed excess low generation probability. The models systematically underestimated how much out-of-frame TCR alpha was shared in monozygotic twins.

To note about this clonotype: Its antigen remains unknown.

CDR1 MGHRA and CDR2 YSYEKL come from the germline V gene. This CDR3 is 14 amino acids long. Trimming removed 1 base at V and 4 bases at J, with 10 bases between. TCRdb processed the 5' RACE reads anew with MiXCR; each CDR3 protein has one entry. Seen here are around 550,000 distinct CDR3 sequences, roughly 15% observed once, and the top ten hold 0.35% to 0.45%. This sample also appeared in a second study, on yellow fever vaccine responses in identical twins. That work adds: Twins' T cell vaccine responses reportedly looked partly convergent, partly personalized.

J is TRBJ2-5 and V is TRBV4-1; D may be TRBD1 or TRBD2 (5 bases each). The specimen sequenced was CD4+ T cells sorted from blood. This clonotype was sampled from a woman aged 18 to 35 in good health. The CDR3 DNA sequence: TGCGCCAGCAGCCAAGGGGATGGGGGAGAGACCCAGTACTTC. Its translation: CASSQGDGGETQYF.